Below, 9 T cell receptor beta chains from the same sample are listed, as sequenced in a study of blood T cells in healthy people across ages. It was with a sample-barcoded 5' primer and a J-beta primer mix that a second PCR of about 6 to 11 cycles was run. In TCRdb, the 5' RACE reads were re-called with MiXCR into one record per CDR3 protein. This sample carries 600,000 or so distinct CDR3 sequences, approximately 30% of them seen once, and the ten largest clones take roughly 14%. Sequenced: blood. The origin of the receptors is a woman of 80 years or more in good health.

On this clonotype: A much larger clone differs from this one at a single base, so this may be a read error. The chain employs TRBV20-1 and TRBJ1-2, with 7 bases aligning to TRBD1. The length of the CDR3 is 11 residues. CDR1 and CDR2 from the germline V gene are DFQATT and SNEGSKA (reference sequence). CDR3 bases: TGCAGTGCTTGGGACAGCTATGGCTACGCCTTC. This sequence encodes CSAWDSYGYAF.

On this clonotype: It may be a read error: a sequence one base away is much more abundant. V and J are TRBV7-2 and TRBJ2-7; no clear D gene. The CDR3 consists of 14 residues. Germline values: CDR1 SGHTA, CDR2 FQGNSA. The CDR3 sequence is CAGSLAPSSYEQYF. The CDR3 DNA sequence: TGTGCCGGCAGCTTAGCCCCGAGCTCCTACGAGCAGTACTTC.

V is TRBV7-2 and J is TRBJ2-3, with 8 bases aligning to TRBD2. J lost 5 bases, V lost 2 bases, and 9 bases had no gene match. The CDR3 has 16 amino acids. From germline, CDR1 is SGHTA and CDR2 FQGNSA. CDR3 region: CASSLTGTRVVDTQYF. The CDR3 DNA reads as TGTGCCAGCAGCTTAACTGGGACTAGAGTGGTAGATACGCAGTATTTT.

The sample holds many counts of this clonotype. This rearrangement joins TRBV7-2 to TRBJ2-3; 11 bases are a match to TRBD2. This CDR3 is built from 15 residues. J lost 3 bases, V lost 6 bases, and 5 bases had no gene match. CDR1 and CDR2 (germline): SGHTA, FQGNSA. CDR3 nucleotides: TGTGCCAGCAGTCCGACTAGCGGGGTTACAGATACGCAGTATTTT. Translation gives CASSPTSGVTDTQYF.

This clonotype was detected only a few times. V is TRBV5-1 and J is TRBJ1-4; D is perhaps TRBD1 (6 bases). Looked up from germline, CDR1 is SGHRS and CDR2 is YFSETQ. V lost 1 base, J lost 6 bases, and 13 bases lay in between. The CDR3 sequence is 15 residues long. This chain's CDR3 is CASSLRGGSDEKLFF. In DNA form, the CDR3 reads TGCGCCAGCAGCTTGAGGGGGGGCTCGGATGAAAAACTGTTTTTT.

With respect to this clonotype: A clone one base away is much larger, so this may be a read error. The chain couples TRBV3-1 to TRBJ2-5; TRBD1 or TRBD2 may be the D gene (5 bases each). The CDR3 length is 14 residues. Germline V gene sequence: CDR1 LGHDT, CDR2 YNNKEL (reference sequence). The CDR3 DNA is TGTGCCAGCAGCCAGGCAGGGTTGGGAGAGCCCCAGTACTTC. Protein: CASSQAGLGEPQYF.

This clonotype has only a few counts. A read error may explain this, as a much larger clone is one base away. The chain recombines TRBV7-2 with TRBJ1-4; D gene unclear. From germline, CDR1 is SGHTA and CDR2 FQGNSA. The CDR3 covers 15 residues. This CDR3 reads CASSLAGQANEKRFF. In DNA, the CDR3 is TGTGCCAGCAGCTTAGCTGGCCAGGCTAATGAAAAACGGTTTTTT.

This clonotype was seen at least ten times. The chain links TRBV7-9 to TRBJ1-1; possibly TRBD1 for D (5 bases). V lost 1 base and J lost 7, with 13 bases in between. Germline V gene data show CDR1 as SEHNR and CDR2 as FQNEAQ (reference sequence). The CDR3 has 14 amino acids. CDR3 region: CASSLGVGAVEAFF. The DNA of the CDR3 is TGTGCCAGCAGCTTAGGTGTAGGGGCGGTTGAAGCTTTCTTT.

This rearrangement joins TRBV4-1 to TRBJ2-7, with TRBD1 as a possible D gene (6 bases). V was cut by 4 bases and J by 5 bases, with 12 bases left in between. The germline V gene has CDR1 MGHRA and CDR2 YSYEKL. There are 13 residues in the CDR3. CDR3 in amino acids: CASSPRTAHEQYF. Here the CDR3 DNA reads TGCGCCAGCAGCCCGAGGACAGCCCACGAGCAGTACTTC.